This T cell receptor beta chain was captured by sequencing in a study of T cell repertoires in cytomegalovirus infection (dated by TCRdb to about 2019). In the study overall: Peptide stimulations targeted recently identified HLA-C-restricted CMV epitopes, whose presentation resists viral immunomodulation, together with well-studied HLA-B-restricted epitopes. Because public TCR beta signatures pointed to carriage of CMV infection together with the matching HLA type, the HLA type of each donor mattered for the analysis.

The CDR3, from cysteine to phenylalanine, totals 13 residues. CDR3 DNA only is kept here, 39 bases in frame from base 1. As encoded in the germline V gene, CDR1 is SGHAT while CDR2 is FQNNGV. V and J lose 3 bases and 8 bases, and a span of 10 bases separates them. The label giving this sample's treatment or condition can be read as: in vitro stimulation with specific CMV peptide epitopes to enrich CMV-specific T cells. Points the paper makes about the study in general: In both this cohort and an independent cohort of several hundred donors, the cumulative frequency of public TCR beta family members distinguished carriers of CMV infection plus the relevant HLA type. The ex vivo response was dominated by HLA-C-restricted CMV-specific TCR beta clonotypes, which also provided the single most frequent clonotype in two of eight donors.

This clonotype was observed a handful of times. Which antigen it targets is not known. The sample holds no much larger clone one base away, and base qualities are not on file. Instrument used: Illumina HiSeq 1500. The public reads were quality trimmed at Q25 with fastp and then assembled into clones with MiXCR by TCRdb, keeping productive beta chains. Records with the same CDR3 protein are collapsed into one entry carrying the most frequent genes and DNA. Recorded for this sample are about 27,000 distinct CDR3 sequences; about 19% of them occurred a single time. The ten largest clones take up more than 80% of the sample.

Sample: CD8+ T cells from cultured PBMCs, taken from culture after CMV antigen stimulation. In this chain, TRBV11-2 is recombined with TRBJ2-2; the D gene identity is not certain. This receptor was taken from a human donor in good health (CMV status not recorded). Some clones in this sample may be carry-over from other donors' samples. The CDR3: CASSFAVQGELFF. The DNA sequence reads TGTGCCAGCAGCTTCGCTGTTCAAGGGGAGCTGTTTTTT.